The 5 T cell receptor beta chains given below trace back to one sample, sequenced in a study of T cell responses to AZD1222 COVID-19 vaccine. TCRdb's table, derived via immunoSEQ multiplex PCR, lists solely in-frame clones and lacks some. Of 95,000 to 100,000 clones in the sample, approximately 88% are singletons; the top ten hold approximately 15%. The source material was peripheral blood, sampled 28 days after the second AZD1222 dose. These receptor sequences come from an adult who received the AZD1222 COVID-19 vaccine.

This rearrangement joins TRBV27 to TRBJ1-6; possibly TRBD1 for D (5 bases). Germline V gene sequence: CDR1 MNHEY, CDR2 SMNVEV (reference sequence). The germline V and J ends were trimmed by 8 bases and 0 bases, with 14 bases remaining between them. This CDR3 contains 16 residues. The chain's CDR3 is CASSPRARSYNSPLHF. The CDR3 DNA is TGTGCCAGCTCTCCCAGGGCACGCTCCTATAATTCACCCCTCCACTTT.

The V and J genes are TRBV20-1 and TRBJ1-1; no definite D call. V was pared by 6 bases and J by 2 bases, with 7 bases between. The CDR3 spans 11 residues. The V gene's germline CDR1 is DFQATT and CDR2 SNEGSKA (reference sequence). The chain's CDR3 is CSAPSNTEAFF. CDR3 DNA: TGCAGTGCCCCGTCCAACACTGAAGCTTTCTTT.

V usage is TRBV3-1 (or the pseudogene TRBV3-2) and J usage is TRBJ2-3; the D is unclear. The CDR3 spans 16 residues. V lost 4 bases, J lost 2 bases, and 16 bases lay in between. Per germline, CDR1 LGHDT and CDR2 YNNKEL (reference sequence). The chain's CDR3 is CASSRGTNLLTDTQYF. CDR3 bases: TGTGCCAGCAGCCGAGGAACTAATCTCCTCACAGATACGCAGTATTTT.

The genes are TRBV12-3 or TRBV12-4 and TRBJ1-2; no clear D. Trimming shortened V by 0 bases and J by 3 bases, and 2 bases separated the two germline ends. The CDR3 contains 12 residues. CDR3: CASSLAYYGYTF. CDR3 bases: TGTGCCAGCAGTTTAGCTTACTATGGCTACACCTTC.

The J gene is TRBJ1-2, the V gene TRBV2, with D tentatively TRBD1 (6 bases). The CDR3 length is 17 residues. From germline, CDR1 is SNHLY and CDR2 FYNNEI. The ends were cut back, 3 bases at V and 0 bases at J, with 17 bases in the middle. In nucleotides, the CDR3 is TGTGCCAGCAGTGAGACGGGACACAACTCAGCTAACTATGGCTACACCTTC. It is translated as CASSETGHNSANYGYTF. Variable domain in full (rest from reference TRBV2 and TRBJ1-2): EPEVTQTPSHQVTQMGQEVILRCVPISNHLYFYWYRQILGQKVEFLVSFYNNEISEKSEIFDDQFSVERPDGSNFTLKIRSTKLEDSAMYFCASSETGHNSANYGYTFGSGTRLTVV.